This T cell receptor beta chain comes out of a study of cytomegalovirus exposure and HLA in healthy donors. Germline lookup yields CDR1 MNHEY and CDR2 SMNVEV (reference sequence). The CDR3 has 17 residues. To note about this clone: The antigen is not known. The junction shows a germline mismatch at one end, possibly a read error.

Regarding the study as a whole: When a later analysis was performed, an Asian-associated ancestry cluster reportedly had fewer N-insertions than the roughly 700-donor mean. Rare TCR sequences predominated, though certain public TCRs were found in many donors. In a later analysis, TCR beta V- and J-gene trimming showed a link to a missense DCLRE1C variant.

The PCR had 60 Vbeta and 13 Jbeta primers. The table came from immunoSEQ multiplex PCR; TCRdb's copy has only in-frame clones and leaves some out. The data show roughly 76,000 clones, roughly 89% seen once. The receptor comes from a woman between 25 and 40 years old in good health and CMV-seronegative. The J gene is TRBJ1-5, the V gene TRBV27; perhaps TRBD1 as D (6 bases). Source material: PBMCs. The chain's CDR3 is CASSRTGTLNSNQPHHF. For the CDR3, the DNA is TGTGCCAGCAGTAGAACCGGGACACTGAATAGCAATCAGCCCCACCATTTT.